Reported below is one TCR beta chain. This CDR3 has 14 residues. V lost 0 bases, J lost 10 bases, and 10 bases lay in between. CDR1 and CDR2 (germline): LGHNA, YSLEER. The data were obtained in a study of blood T cell repertoires in COVID-19. Seattle patients were enrolled during active infection and followed longitudinally. Methods used by the authors: Estimation of nucleated cell counts relied on the amplification of reference gene primers. Profiling relied on immunoSEQ multiplex PCR, and the TCRdb table lists in-frame clones only, not all of them. The D gene and trimming were derived from the DNA, and the V and J assignments and clone size from that table. The data show under 100,000 clones, around 90% seen once.

The chain uses TRBV4-3 and TRBJ1-6; D is perhaps TRBD1 (5 bases). Material: peripheral blood. The TCR sequence derives from a man in his sixties with COVID-19, enrolled during active disease. DNA for the CDR3: TGCGCCAGCAGCCAAGATCAGGGCGAATCACCCCTCCACTTT. Encoded protein: CASSQDQGESPLHF.